These 2 T cell receptor beta chains were sequenced from one sample in a study of blood T cell repertoires in COVID-19. Profiled with immunoSEQ multiplex PCR; TCRdb holds only in-frame clones, not every one. The sample shows about 200,000 clones, roughly 77% of them seen only once. Material for sequencing was peripheral blood. The receptor set was obtained from a woman in her 40s with COVID-19, enrolled during active disease.

This clone was recorded once. The V gene is TRBV9, the J gene TRBJ1-6, with D unresolved. The germline V gene encodes CDR1 SGDLS and CDR2 YYNGEE. The CDR3 sequence is 14 residues long. The germline V and J ends were trimmed by 1 base and 7 bases, with 9 bases remaining between them. CDR3 nucleotide sequence: TGTGCCAGCAGCGTACAGGTCCTGAATTCACCCCTCCACTTT. Its translation is CASSVQVLNSPLHF. Together with reference TRBV9 and TRBJ1-6, the CDR3 gives the full variable domain: DSGVTQTPKHLITATGQRVTLRCSPRSGDLSVYWYQQSLDQGLQFLIQYYNGEERAKGNILERFSAQQFPDLHSELNLSSLELGDSALYFCASSVQVLNSPLHFGNGTRLTVT.

J is TRBJ2-5 and V is TRBV15; 14 nucleotides line up with TRBD2. The CDR3 covers 20 residues. Losses at the gene ends were 0 bases for V and 5 bases for J; bases not matched to a gene: 14. Germline V CDR1 and CDR2: LNHNV, YYDKDF (reference sequence). The CDR3, as DNA: TGTGCCACCAGCAGAGATCCGGGGAGTTGGACTAGCGGGGGGCGGGAGACCCAGTACTTC. Its protein product is CATSRDPGSWTSGGRETQYF.